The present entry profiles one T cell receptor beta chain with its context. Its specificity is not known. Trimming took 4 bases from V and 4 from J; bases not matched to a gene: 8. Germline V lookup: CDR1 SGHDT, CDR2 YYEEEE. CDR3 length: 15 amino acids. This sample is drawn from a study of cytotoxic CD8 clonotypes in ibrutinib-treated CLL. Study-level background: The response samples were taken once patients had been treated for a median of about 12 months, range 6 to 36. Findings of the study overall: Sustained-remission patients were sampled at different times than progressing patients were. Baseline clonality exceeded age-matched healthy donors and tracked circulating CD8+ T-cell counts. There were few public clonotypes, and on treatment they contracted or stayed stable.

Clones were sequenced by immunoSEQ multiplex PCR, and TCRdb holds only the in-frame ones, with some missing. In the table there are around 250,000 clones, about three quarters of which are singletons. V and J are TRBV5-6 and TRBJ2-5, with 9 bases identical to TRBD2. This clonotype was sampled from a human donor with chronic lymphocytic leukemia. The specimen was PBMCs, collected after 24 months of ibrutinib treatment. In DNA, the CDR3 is TGTGCCAGCAGCAATGGACTAGCGTATATAGAGACCCAGTACTTC. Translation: CASSNGLAYIETQYF.